This TCR beta chain came from a study of cytomegalovirus exposure and HLA in healthy donors. Overall study results and limits: The study put around 180 TCR beta chains on its list as cytomegalovirus-associated.

This CDR3 has 14 residues. Germline CDR1 and CDR2: MNHEY and SVGAGI. V was clipped by 0 bases and J by 0 bases, with 5 bases between them. Points on this clone: Its specificity is not known.

PCR amplification relied on 60 Vbeta primers (plus 13 Jbeta primers). Sequencing was performed with immunoSEQ multiplex PCR; in TCRdb, only in-frame clones are kept and a portion is missing. In the table there are 120,000 to 150,000 clones, less than 85% of which are singletons. The sequenced sample consisted of PBMCs. The origin of this receptor is a woman aged 50 to 65 in good health and CMV-seropositive. The chain employs TRBV6-5 and TRBJ2-5; no clear D gene. Here the CDR3 reads CASSYSNHQETQYF. The CDR3 bases are TGTGCCAGCAGTTACTCTAATCACCAAGAGACCCAGTACTTC.